The clone carrying this T cell receptor (beta chain) appeared a few times. Its antigen is still unknown. The sample belongs to a study of T cells in Graves' hyperthyroidism and ophthalmopathy. Study information: Peripheral blood sampling occurred at initial diagnosis, before any treatment. Study-level results: With a median lead of approximately six months before onset, the model predicted ophthalmopathy. Ophthalmopathy and stable hyperthyroidism were separated by a 13 V-J model.

The CDR3 extends over 16 amino acids. From germline, CDR1 is SGHTA and CDR2 FQGNSA. The V and J ends lost 1 base and 6 bases respectively, with 16 bases between them. Based on clinical symptoms, serum thyroxine and TRAb, thyroid ultrasound and orbital computed tomography, diagnoses were reached. Authors of the study amplified TCR beta CDR3 regions from RNA transcripts. RT-PCR in the first round (using the HTBI primer set) targeted the TCR CDR3. TCRdb re-analysed the multiplex PCR reads in MiXCR, keeping a single row per CDR3 protein. This table has fewer than 600,000 distinct CDR3 sequences, approximately 14% appearing once.

The sequenced sample was blood. This sequence was found in a woman between 18 and 30 years old with Graves' hyperthyroidism. The V and J genes are TRBV7-2 and TRBJ2-1; the D gene is possibly TRBD2 (6 bases). Here the CDR3 reads CASSLVFGGTANEQFF. The CDR3 DNA is TGTGCCAGCAGCTTAGTCTTCGGGGGAACAGCCAATGAGCAGTTCTTC.